The 32 T cell receptor beta chains below come from one sample, sequenced in a study of blood T cell repertoires in COVID-19. The method was immunoSEQ multiplex PCR; TCRdb's version includes in-frame clones alone and lacks a portion of them. The profile covers about 230,000 clones, with over 65% appearing a single time and 2% to 3% taken by the ten largest. Sequences were obtained from peripheral blood. The receptor set was obtained from a woman in her sixties or seventies with active or convalescent COVID-19.

The rearrangement uses TRBV6-5 and TRBJ2-7; 8 bases match TRBD1. After removal of 0 bases from V and 6 bases from J, the junction contained 7 bases not matched to a gene. CDR1 is MNHEY and CDR2 is SVGAGI in the germline V gene. The length of the CDR3 is 15 residues. The CDR3, as DNA: TGTGCCAGCAGTTACTCGAGGGACAGGTGGAGCGAGCAGTACTTC. Amino acids: CASSYSRDRWSEQYF.

This chain links TRBV3-1 (or the pseudogene TRBV3-2) with TRBJ2-7; D is possibly TRBD2 (5 bases). V was cut by 1 base and J by 6 bases, with 13 bases left in between. Per germline, CDR1 LGHDT and CDR2 YNNKEL (reference sequence). The CDR3 consists of 14 residues. This CDR3 reads CASSQGGPIGEQYF. The CDR3 nucleotides read TGTGCCAGCAGCCAAGGAGGGCCAATCGGCGAGCAGTACTTC.

The chain combines TRBV9 with TRBJ2-7; D may be TRBD2 (5 bases). The CDR3 is 15 amino acids. The V end was cut by 3 bases, the J end by 6 bases, with 19 bases between. CDR1 and CDR2 (germline): SGDLS, YYNGEE. The CDR3 region has the DNA TGTGCCAGCAGCGGCGGCGGCGGCCGGGGAATCGAGCAGTACTTC. Amino acids: CASSGGGGRGIEQYF.

The chain recombines TRBV9 with TRBJ2-1, with D perhaps matching TRBD2 (6 bases). The germline V and J ends were trimmed by 0 bases and 2 bases, with 21 bases remaining between them. CDR3 length: 19 amino acids. Germline values: CDR1 SGDLS, CDR2 YYNGEE. The CDR3 coding sequence is TGTGCCAGCAGCGTAGGTTTTAGATCGGCGGGGTTGACCTACAATGAGCAGTTCTTC. As protein: CASSVGFRSAGLTYNEQFF.

The chain combines TRBV2 with TRBJ2-2; 9 positions agree with TRBD2. Looked up from germline, CDR1 is SNHLY and CDR2 is FYNNEI. The CDR3 spans 16 residues. With 5 bases clipped from V and 6 bases from J, the junction kept 10 bases outside the gene matches. CDR3 coding DNA: TGTGCCAGCAGTCCAGCGGGAGGCCTGAGATCCGGGGAGCTGTTTTTT. Its protein is CASSPAGGLRSGELFF.

In nucleotides, the CDR3 is TGTGCCAGCAGCCTACGGACAGGGGAGAACACCATATATTTT. Protein sequence: CASSLRTGENTIYF. The chain has TRBV5-5 and TRBJ1-3; 9 bases align to TRBD1. This CDR3 is 14 amino acids long. Per the germline V gene, CDR1 is SGHKS and CDR2 is YYEKEE (reference sequence). The V segment lost 4 bases and the J segment 7 bases; nucleotides outside the gene matches: 6.

This clone has a handful of counts. This sequence joins TRBV7-9 and TRBJ1-2; D gene uncertain. In germline, CDR1 is SEHNR, CDR2 FQNEAQ (reference sequence). CDR3 size: 13 residues. Trimming stripped 5 bases from V and 8 bases from J, with 15 bases between. CDR3 in DNA: TGTGCCAGCAGCGCCTGGGGAGGGCTCGGCTACACCTTC. It encodes CASSAWGGLGYTF.

This chain links TRBV19 with TRBJ2-5; 13 bases align to TRBD2. This CDR3 comprises 16 residues. With 4 bases clipped from V and 7 bases from J, the junction kept 9 bases outside the gene matches. Germline CDR1 reads LNHDA; CDR2 reads SQIVND (reference sequence). As DNA, the CDR3 is TGTGCCAGTAGTAGGGCCGGACTAGCGGGAGTCCGGACCCAGTACTTC. It yields the protein CASSRAGLAGVRTQYF.

The chain has TRBV11-3 and TRBJ1-2; D possibly corresponds to TRBD1 (5 bases). The germline CDR1 and CDR2 sequences are SGHNT and YENEEA. V was shortened by 1 base and J by 2 bases, with 20 bases between the two germline ends. This CDR3 is 18 amino acids long. CDR3 sequence reads: CASSLGGMRGRENYGYTF. The CDR3, as DNA: TGTGCCAGCAGCTTAGGGGGGATGAGAGGCCGGGAGAACTATGGCTACACCTTC.

The chain joins TRBV11-2 to TRBJ2-3, with 15 positions matching TRBD2. The CDR3 totals 16 residues. Per germline, CDR1 SGHAT and CDR2 FQNNGV. After removal of 4 bases from V and 6 bases from J, the junction contained 5 bases not matched to a gene. CDR3 sequence: CASSSRTSGGVDTQYF. Here the CDR3 DNA reads TGTGCCAGCAGCTCGCGGACTAGCGGGGGGGTGGATACGCAGTATTTT.

The chain is built from TRBV7-9 and TRBJ2-1; D is perhaps TRBD2 (6 bases). With 4 bases removed from V and 12 bases from J, the gap between germline ends came to 16 bases. CDR1 and CDR2 from the germline V gene are SEHNR and FQNEAQ (reference sequence). The CDR3 totals 13 residues. Here the CDR3 reads CASSSGEEARQFF. CDR3 sequence (DNA): TGTGCCAGCAGCTCGGGAGAAGAGGCGAGGCAGTTCTTC.

The chain has TRBV19 and TRBJ1-3, with a weak D call TRBD1 (6 bases). Germline CDR1 is LNHDA and CDR2 is SQIVND (reference sequence). V gave up 3 bases and J gave up 0 bases, with 24 bases separating them. The CDR3 loop spans 20 amino acids. The CDR3 nucleotides read TGTGCCAGTAGTATGAATGGCAGGGGAAGGGGCATGAGCTCTGGAAACACCATATATTTT. This encodes CASSMNGRGRGMSSGNTIYF.

The chain links TRBV30 to TRBJ1-1; the match to TRBD1 covers 7 bases. The CDR3 sequence is 13 residues long. V dropped 3 bases and J dropped 7; count of bases not matched to a gene: 8. CDR1 and CDR2 from the germline V gene are GTSNPN and SVGIG (reference sequence). The CDR3 is CAWSSMGDSEAFF. CDR3 sequence (DNA): TGTGCCTGGAGCTCTATGGGGGACAGTGAAGCTTTCTTT. The variable domain in full, with the rest retrieved from reference TRBV30 and TRBJ1-1, is SQTIHQWPATLVQPVGSPLSLECTVEGTSNPNLYWYRQAAGRGLQLLFYSVGIGQISSEVPQNLSASRPQDRQFILSSKKLLLSDSGFYLCAWSSMGDSEAFFGQGTRLTVV.

The rearrangement joins TRBV6-5 to TRBJ2-2, with TRBD1 as a possible D gene (5 bases). Per germline, CDR1 MNHEY and CDR2 SVGAGI. The CDR3 is 15 residues long. Trimming removed 4 bases from V and 0 bases from J, with 9 bases in between. CDR3 DNA: TGTGCCAGCAGTTTTTCACAGGCGAACACCGGGGAGCTGTTTTTT. Amino acid sequence: CASSFSQANTGELFF.

This chain joins TRBV5-1 and TRBJ2-1, with 9 bases aligning to TRBD1. With V trimmed by 4 bases and J by 6 bases, 11 bases remained unmatched. The CDR3 totals 16 residues. The V gene's germline CDR1 is SGHRS and CDR2 YFSETQ. The chain's CDR3 is CASSPFHGTGLNEQFF. In DNA form, the CDR3 reads TGCGCCAGCAGCCCTTTCCACGGGACAGGGCTCAATGAGCAGTTCTTC.

This chain uses TRBV7-9 with TRBJ2-2; D is perhaps TRBD2 (6 bases). Trimming cost V 2 bases and J 7 bases, with 11 bases left between them. The CDR3 extends over 14 amino acids. The germline gives CDR1 SEHNR, CDR2 FQNEAQ (reference sequence). The CDR3: CASSLQVGSGELFF. CDR3 nucleotide sequence: TGTGCCAGCAGCTTACAGGTCGGGAGCGGGGAGCTGTTTTTT. The full variable domain, in which reference TRBV7-9 and TRBJ2-2 provide the parts outside the CDR3, is DTGVSQNPRHKITKRGQNVTFRCDPISEHNRLYWYRQTLGQGPEFLTYFQNEAQLEKSRLLSDRFSAERPKGSFSTLEIQRTEQGDSAMYLCASSLQVGSGELFFGEGSRLTVL.

The chain is built from TRBV14 and TRBJ2-6; TRBD1 matches at 7 bases. Germline assignment: CDR1 SGHDN and CDR2 FVKESK. The CDR3 is 19 residues long. The J segment lost 0 bases and the V segment lost 1 base, leaving 9 bases of the junction unmatched. CDR3 region: CASSQARWTGVSGANVLTF. The CDR3, as DNA: TGTGCCAGCAGCCAAGCGAGGTGGACAGGTGTCTCTGGGGCCAACGTCCTGACTTTC.

This clone was counted once. This rearrangement joins TRBV5-1 to TRBJ2-7, with TRBD1 as a possible D gene (6 bases). CDR3 length: 12 residues. V lost 5 bases and J 1 base, leaving 7 bases between the germline ends. Germline lookup yields CDR1 SGHRS and CDR2 YFSETQ. DNA of the CDR3: TGCGCCAGCAGACAGGGATCCTACGAGCAGTACTTC. It codes for CASRQGSYEQYF.

The chain carries TRBV2 and TRBJ1-4, with 8 bases that match TRBD1. CDR1 and CDR2 from the germline V gene are SNHLY and FYNNEI. The CDR3 sequence is 14 residues long. The V and J ends lost 5 bases and 5 bases, in that order; junction bases with no gene match: 4. The CDR3 sequence is CASSPGQENEKLFF. In DNA, the CDR3 is TGTGCCAGCAGTCCGGGACAGGAGAATGAAAAACTGTTTTTT. Combining the CDR3 with reference TRBV2 and TRBJ1-4 gives the whole variable domain EPEVTQTPSHQVTQMGQEVILRCVPISNHLYFYWYRQILGQKVEFLVSFYNNEISEKSEIFDDQFSVERPDGSNFTLKIRSTKLEDSAMYFCASSPGQENEKLFFGSGTQLSVL.

The chain uses TRBV5-1 and TRBJ1-2, with 9 bases lining up with TRBD1. Germline CDR1 SGHRS, CDR2 YFSETQ. The length of the CDR3 is 18 residues. V was pared by 1 base and J by 0 bases, with 10 bases of the junction left unmatched. The CDR3 here is CASSLRGTGGFTNYGYTF. For the CDR3, the DNA is TGCGCCAGCAGCTTGAGGGGAACAGGGGGCTTCACTAACTATGGCTACACCTTC.

The chain uses TRBV9 and TRBJ2-1; 9 bases fit TRBD2. V lost 2 bases and J lost 4; bases outside the gene matches: 4. Germline V gives CDR1 SGDLS, CDR2 YYNGEE. This CDR3 contains 15 residues. CDR3: CASSVLAGRYNEQFF. CDR3 coding DNA: TGTGCCAGCAGCGTTCTAGCGGGAAGGTACAATGAGCAGTTCTTC.

This chain uses TRBV19 with TRBJ2-3, with a tentative D call TRBD1 (5 bases). The ends were cut back, 7 bases at V and 0 bases at J, with 11 bases in the middle. Germline-derived CDR1 and CDR2 are LNHDA and SQIVND (reference sequence). CDR3 size: 14 residues. The CDR3 here is CASKSRASTDTQYF. The DNA of the CDR3 is TGTGCCAGTAAATCCAGGGCCAGCACAGATACGCAGTATTTT.

The chain has TRBV5-1 and TRBJ1-3, with no clear D. Germline V lookup: CDR1 SGHRS, CDR2 YFSETQ. The V end was cut by 7 bases, the J end by 3 bases, with 11 bases between. The CDR3 contains 13 residues. CDR3 bases: TGCGCCAGCGTGGCGGGCGATGGAAACACCATATATTTT. Translated: CASVAGDGNTIYF.

The chain combines TRBV6-5 with TRBJ2-1, with D perhaps TRBD1 (5 bases). From germline, CDR1 is MNHEY and CDR2 SVGAGI. With 6 bases removed from V and 7 bases from J, the gap between germline ends came to 16 bases. The CDR3 totals 14 residues. Here the CDR3 reads CASSPLGPGNEQFF. The CDR3, as DNA: TGTGCCAGCAGCCCCCTGGGGCCGGGTAATGAGCAGTTCTTC.

V and J are TRBV21-1 and TRBJ2-3; the D segment call TRBD1 is taken from the table without a DNA check. TRBV21-1 is annotated as a pseudogene. This CDR3 has 17 amino acids. The CDR3 is CASSPNSYRLGTDTQYF. In nucleotides, the CDR3 is TGTGCCAGCAGCCCTAATAGCTACAGGCTGGGCACAGATACGCAGTATTTT.

This clone was seen a handful of times. The chain is built from TRBV11-2 and TRBJ1-4; D possibly corresponds to TRBD1 (5 bases). Germline values: CDR1 SGHAT, CDR2 FQNNGV. V was cut by 2 bases and J by 4 bases, with 11 bases left in between. This CDR3 comprises 15 residues. CDR3: CASSLRSGDNEKLFF. As DNA, the CDR3 is TGTGCCAGCAGCTTACGATCGGGGGATAATGAAAAACTGTTTTTT.

This clone was seen more than once but under ten times. This chain connects TRBV12-3 or TRBV12-4 to TRBJ1-5; D unclear. CDR3 length: 13 amino acids. V was clipped by 3 bases and J by 6 bases, with 9 bases between them. Here the CDR3 DNA reads TGTGCCAGCAGTTTTACGGTCTCTCAGCCCCAGCATTTT. Translating gives CASSFTVSQPQHF.

J is TRBJ2-1 and V is TRBV7-9; 8 bases fit TRBD2. Losses at the gene ends were 4 bases for V and 4 bases for J; bases not matched to a gene: 9. In germline, CDR1 is SEHNR, CDR2 FQNEAQ (reference sequence). The CDR3 length is 16 residues. The CDR3 sequence: CASSSSGGGSYNEQFF. As DNA, the CDR3 is TGTGCCAGCAGCTCCTCCGGGGGGGGTTCTTACAATGAGCAGTTCTTC.

In its sample, this clone was seen once. For the CDR3, the DNA is TGCGCCAGCAGCGAACAGGGGGCGCGGAATGAGCAGTTCTTC. Amino acid sequence: CASSEQGARNEQFF. The chain has TRBV5-1 and TRBJ2-1, with 9 positions matching TRBD1. From germline, CDR1 is SGHRS and CDR2 YFSETQ. With 4 bases clipped from V and 7 bases from J, the junction kept 6 bases outside the gene matches. The CDR3 consists of 14 residues.

The chain uses TRBV19 and TRBJ2-1, with D possibly matching TRBD2 (5 bases). This CDR3 is built from 15 residues. Trimming left V 5 bases short and J 7 bases short, with 18 bases between. CDR1 is LNHDA, CDR2 SQIVND, per germline (reference sequence). CDR3 amino acids: CASSPRLRDRNEQFF. The DNA for the CDR3 is TGTGCCAGTAGTCCCCGACTCCGGGATAGAAATGAGCAGTTCTTC.

This clone was counted between two and nine times. V usage is TRBV18 and J usage is TRBJ1-2, with TRBD1 as a possible D gene (5 bases). V lost 3 bases and J 8 bases, leaving 19 bases between the germline ends. Germline V gene data show CDR1 as KGHSH and CDR2 as LQKENI. The CDR3 sequence is 15 residues long. The CDR3 sequence: CASSPATGGTEGYTF. CDR3 DNA sequence: TGTGCCAGCTCACCGGCAACGGGGGGTACTGAGGGCTACACCTTC.

V gene TRBV5-1 combines with J gene TRBJ1-4, with 7 bases identical to TRBD1. Trimming removed 0 bases from V and 5 bases from J; junction bases left unmatched: 4. The V gene's germline CDR1 is SGHRS and CDR2 YFSETQ. This CDR3 has 15 residues. In DNA, the CDR3 is TGCGCCAGCAGCTTGGAAGGGGGACAGAATGAAAAACTGTTTTTT. This encodes CASSLEGGQNEKLFF.